The sequence of this T cell receptor beta chain was determined in a study of breast tumors, draining lymph nodes, adjacent tissues. The study, taken as a whole, reports: That most tumor T cells come from lymph nodes remained unproven. Tumor TCR diversity was below lymph nodes but above nontumor tissue. Luminal-like breast cancer showed significantly greater tumor-nontumor repertoire similarity than basal-like breast cancer did.

Germline V lookup: CDR1 SGHNT, CDR2 YENEEA. There are 15 residues in the CDR3. With 3 bases clipped from V and 2 bases from J, the junction kept 1 base outside the gene matches. The table lists this clonotype with many counts. Its specificity is not known. Samples came from axillary lymph nodes draining the breast cancer. From the multiplex PCR reads, TCRdb called clonotypes with MiXCR, one entry per CDR3 protein. This table holds about 89,000 distinct CDR3 sequences, around 29% found once. The sequenced sample was axillary lymph node tissue. This TCR was sampled from a female donor with breast cancer. Some clones in this sample may be carry-over from other donors' samples. The genes are TRBV11-3 and TRBJ2-2; 9 bases fit TRBD1. The CDR3 sequence: CASSFTGGNTGELFF. CDR3 DNA sequence: TGTGCCAGCAGCTTTACAGGGGGCAACACCGGGGAGCTGTTTTTT. Drawing the rest from reference TRBV11-3 and TRBJ2-2, the complete variable domain is EAGVVQSPRYKIIEKKQPVAFWCNPISGHNTLYWYLQNLGQGPELLIRYENEEAVDDSQLPKDRFSAERLKGVDSTLKIQPAELGDSAVYLCASSFTGGNTGELFFGEGSRLTVL.